This entry describes one TCR beta chain. Trimming pared 7 bases from V and 2 bases from J, leaving 12 bases between. Germline loops: CDR1 SNHLY, CDR2 FYNNEI. The CDR3 spans 14 residues. Reverse transcribed after extraction, RNA yielded cDNA as the sequencing template. The protocol was immunoSEQ multiplex PCR, while the TCRdb copy is restricted to in-frame clones and leaves out a portion. This table holds 250,000 or so clones, roughly 69% found once. The data are from a study of CD8+ T cells in alopecia areata. Study summary: It was oral tofacitinib, at 5 to 10 mg twice daily, that treated patients received.

Lesional scalp tissue (obtained by punch biopsy) and peripheral blood were collected from alopecia areata patients. This TCR came from a human donor with alopecia areata. This sample comprised CD4+ T cells sorted from blood, obtained at week 0. The rearrangement uses TRBV2 and TRBJ1-5; D ambiguous. CDR3 nucleotides: TGTGCCAGCAACCAAAACACCGGCAATCAGCCCCAGCATTTT. It encodes CASNQNTGNQPQHF.